This passage covers 16 T cell receptor beta chains from one sample sequenced in a study of radiotherapy plus CTLA-4 blockade in lung cancer. Sequencing was performed with immunoSEQ multiplex PCR; in TCRdb, only in-frame clones are kept and a portion is missing. The data show about 87,000 clones, more than 85% seen once. The specimen was peripheral blood, collected from a patient treated with radiotherapy plus ipilimumab. These receptors were collected from a human donor with non-small cell lung cancer that progressed on radiotherapy plus ipilimumab.

This clone was found once. The genes are TRBV4-1 and TRBJ2-3; 8 bases align to TRBD1. Per the germline V gene, CDR1 is MGHRA and CDR2 is YSYEKL. The CDR3 length is 16 residues. V lost 1 base and J lost 0; bases outside the gene matches: 3. The CDR3 here is CASSQVTGASTDTQYF. Written as DNA, the CDR3 is TGCGCCAGCAGCCAAGTGACAGGGGCTAGCACAGATACGCAGTATTTT.

The rearrangement links TRBV14 to TRBJ2-7; D is unresolved. Trimming pared 4 bases from V and 3 bases from J, leaving 19 bases between. The CDR3 loop spans 16 amino acids. From germline, CDR1 is SGHDN and CDR2 FVKESK. The CDR3 protein is CASSPGWVVSLYEQYF. The DNA for the CDR3 is TGTGCCAGCAGCCCCGGTTGGGTGGTGTCTCTCTACGAGCAGTACTTC.

The V and J genes are TRBV5-1 and TRBJ2-3; D ambiguous. V was trimmed by 2 bases and J by 0 bases, leaving 7 bases between them. The CDR3 has 14 amino acids. Looked up from germline, CDR1 is SGHRS and CDR2 is YFSETQ. CDR3 DNA: TGCGCCAGCAGCTTAAGCAGCAGCACAGATACGCAGTATTTT. Its protein is CASSLSSSTDTQYF. Together with reference TRBV5-1 and TRBJ2-3, the CDR3 gives the full variable domain: KAGVTQTPRYLIKTRGQQVTLSCSPISGHRSVSWYQQTPGQGLQFLFEYFSETQRNKGNFPGRFSGRQFSNSRSEMNVSTLELGDSALYLCASSLSSSTDTQYFGPGTRLTVL.

This chain joins TRBV28 and TRBJ2-3, with 7 nucleotides matching TRBD2. The CDR3 totals 15 residues. Germline values: CDR1 MDHEN, CDR2 SYDVKM. V lost 3 bases, J lost 4 bases, and 7 bases stayed unmatched. In DNA, the CDR3 is TGTGCCAGCAGTTTCCAGGCGGGGGAAGCAGATACGCAGTATTTT. Residues: CASSFQAGEADTQYF.

The gene calls are TRBV27 and TRBJ1-5; weak D call: TRBD1 (5 bases). This CDR3 comprises 15 residues. CDR1 and CDR2 from the germline V gene are MNHEY and SMNVEV (reference sequence). V was pared by 1 base and J by 3 bases, with 10 bases between. The DNA of the CDR3 is TGTGCCAGCAGTTTATTAGGGACGATCAATCAGCCCCAGCATTTT. It specifies CASSLLGTINQPQHF.

The rearrangement uses TRBV2 and TRBJ2-2; the match to TRBD1 covers 10 bases. J gave up 6 bases and V 6 bases, and 7 bases lay outside the gene matches. Looked up from germline, CDR1 is SNHLY and CDR2 is FYNNEI. The CDR3 length is 15 residues. The CDR3 loop reads CASRWDRGSPGELFF. The CDR3 coding sequence is TGTGCCAGCAGATGGGACAGGGGAAGTCCCGGGGAGCTGTTTTTT.

The chain links TRBV7-8 to TRBJ1-4; 8 bases match TRBD1. The V and J ends lost 5 bases and 8 bases, in that order; junction bases with no gene match: 4. The CDR3 sequence is 13 residues long. Germline V gene lookup returns CDR1 SGHVS and CDR2 FQNEAQ. CDR3 nucleotide sequence: TGTGCCAGCAGCCTAGACAGGGGCGAAAAACTGTTTTTT. This translates into CASSLDRGEKLFF.

The chain joins TRBV19 to TRBJ2-7; 7 bases agree with TRBD2. The CDR3 length is 15 residues. V lost 1 base to trimming and J lost 3 bases; unmatched junction nucleotides: 6. Germline V gene sequence: CDR1 LNHDA, CDR2 SQIVND (reference sequence). The chain's CDR3 is CASSIAGGFYYEQYF. DNA for the CDR3: TGTGCCAGTAGTATAGCGGGAGGATTCTACTACGAGCAGTACTTC. Full variable domain (remainder filled in from reference TRBV19 and TRBJ2-7): DGGITQSPKYLFRKEGQNVTLSCEQNLNHDAMYWYRQDPGQGLRLIYYSQIVNDFQKGDIAEGYSVSREKKESFPLTVTSAQKNPTAFYLCASSIAGGFYYEQYFGPGTRLTVT.

The rearrangement uses TRBV9 and TRBJ2-1; 8 bases line up with TRBD2. This CDR3 contains 16 residues. In germline, CDR1 is SGDLS, CDR2 YYNGEE. After removal of 0 bases from V and 7 bases from J, the junction contained 9 bases not matched to a gene. CDR3 in DNA: TGTGCCAGCAGCGTAGGTAGCGGGATCTTACAAAATGAGCAGTTCTTC. This encodes CASSVGSGILQNEQFF.

The chain has TRBV2 and TRBJ2-2, with 7 bases that match TRBD2. V shed 8 bases and J 3 bases; nucleotides not matched to a gene: 6. This CDR3 region has 14 residues. Germline lookup yields CDR1 SNHLY and CDR2 FYNNEI. This CDR3 reads CASDGGRDTGELFF. Written as DNA, the CDR3 is TGTGCCAGCGATGGGGGGAGGGACACCGGGGAGCTGTTTTTT.

The V and J genes are TRBV7-2 and TRBJ2-7, with D perhaps matching TRBD1 (5 bases). Germline CDR1 SGHTA, CDR2 FQGNSA. The CDR3 runs 14 residues. V was shortened by 1 base and J by 6 bases, with 13 bases between the two germline ends. The CDR3 bases are TGTGCCAGCAGCTTAGGCAGGGTTGGTGGCGAGCAGTACTTC. Translation: CASSLGRVGGEQYF.

The V and J genes are TRBV2 and TRBJ1-5; D gene ambiguous. The CDR3 is 14 amino acids. CDR1 and CDR2 (germline): SNHLY, FYNNEI. V was clipped by 6 bases and J by 4 bases, with 13 bases between them. In DNA form, the CDR3 reads TGTGCCAGCAGAAAAGGACCGATGAATCAGCCCCAGCATTTT. It encodes CASRKGPMNQPQHF.

A note on this clone: Other nucleotide sequences in the sample specify the same CDR3. This chain uses TRBV27 with TRBJ1-5; tentatively, D is TRBD1 (5 bases). Trimming cost V 3 bases and J 0 bases, with 9 bases left between them. Germline V gives CDR1 MNHEY, CDR2 SMNVEV (reference sequence). This CDR3 is 15 amino acids long. The CDR3: CASSLSGGSNQPQHF. In DNA, the CDR3 is TGTGCCAGCAGTTTGTCGGGGGGTAGCAATCAGCCCCAGCATTTT.

This rearrangement joins TRBV5-1 to TRBJ2-3; D gene unclear. V lost 1 base, J lost 0 bases, and 6 bases lay in between. Germline assignment: CDR1 SGHRS and CDR2 YFSETQ. There are 14 residues in the CDR3. CDR3: CASSLYGSTDTQYF. CDR3 nucleotide sequence: TGCGCCAGCAGCTTGTACGGTAGCACAGATACGCAGTATTTT.

V usage is TRBV6-6 and J usage is TRBJ1-2; D call uncertain. Trimming took off 6 bases at V and 12 bases at J, with 17 bases between the two ends. Germline CDR1 reads MNHNY; CDR2 reads SVGAGI (reference sequence). This CDR3 spans 12 amino acids. The CDR3 spells CASRPPDGVDTF. In DNA form, the CDR3 reads TGTGCCAGCAGACCCCCGGACGGGGTAGACACCTTC.

The chain is built from TRBV7-9 and TRBJ2-3; possibly TRBD2 for D (6 bases). Germline CDR1 SEHNR, CDR2 FQNEAQ (reference sequence). The CDR3 runs 17 residues. V was trimmed by 3 bases and J by 1 base, leaving 17 bases between them. CDR3 protein: CASSFSGRDSGTDTQYF. The CDR3 nucleotides are TGTGCCAGCAGCTTCTCCGGGCGGGATTCCGGCACAGATACGCAGTATTTT.